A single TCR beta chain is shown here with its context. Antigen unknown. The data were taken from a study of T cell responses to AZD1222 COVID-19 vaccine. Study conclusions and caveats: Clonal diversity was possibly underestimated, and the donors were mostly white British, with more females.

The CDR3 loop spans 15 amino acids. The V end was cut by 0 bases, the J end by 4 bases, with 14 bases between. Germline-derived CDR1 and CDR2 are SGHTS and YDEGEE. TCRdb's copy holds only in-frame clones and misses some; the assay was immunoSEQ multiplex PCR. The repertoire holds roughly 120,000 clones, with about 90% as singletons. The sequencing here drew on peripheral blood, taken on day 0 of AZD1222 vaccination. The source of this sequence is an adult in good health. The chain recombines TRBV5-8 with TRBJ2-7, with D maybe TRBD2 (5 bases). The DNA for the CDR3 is TGTGCCAGCAGCTTGGCCGGCGGGTACCTTTACGAGCAGTACTTC. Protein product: CASSLAGGYLYEQYF.